This T cell receptor (beta chain) appears in the sequencing data of a study of control samples from healthy donors and cancer patients. The CDR3 spans 11 residues. Germline V gene sequence: CDR1 DFQATT, CDR2 SNEGSKA (reference sequence). The protocol was immunoSEQ multiplex PCR, while the TCRdb copy is restricted to in-frame clones and leaves out a portion. The table has 100,000 or so clones, more than 85% seen once. On this clone: The same CDR3 also results from other DNA sequences found in this sample.

The source is a woman aged 45-60 years in good health. The sequenced sample consisted of blood. The rearrangement joins TRBV20-1 to TRBJ1-4; possible D gene TRBD1, 5 bases. In DNA, the CDR3 is TGCAGCGCGAACAGGAATGAAAAACTGTTTTTT. Its translation is CSANRNEKLFF.